Listed below are T cell receptor beta chains from one sample, sequenced in a study of shared clonotypes between healthy human individuals. Repertoires were generated with immunoSEQ multiplex PCR, while TCRdb's copy carries only in-frame clones and drops some. The profile shows roughly 2.2 million clones, about 92% of them singletons. What was sequenced was naive CD4+ T cells from PBMCs. The receptors stem from a man aged 18 to 30 in good health. Some clones in this sample may be carry-over from other donors' samples. CDR3s include the opening cysteine and the closing phenylalanine or tryptophan. Fields, in order: V gene, J gene, CDR3 protein.

TRBV5-4	TRBJ2-7	CASSRTGYEQYF
TRBV5-1	TRBJ2-7	CASSLLGAYEQYF
TRBV28	TRBJ1-5	CASSLVSGGAQPQHF
TRBV7-3	TRBJ2-3	CASSNAGDTQYF
TRBV5-6	TRBJ1-2	CASSRGQGSDYGYTF
TRBV6-5	TRBJ2-1	CASSRGGQYNEQFF
TRBV28	TRBJ2-7	CASSWDRRHSYEQYF
TRBV7-3	TRBJ2-1	CASSLRLAGEVEQFF
TRBV7-8	TRBJ1-1	CASSADTNTEAFF
TRBV18	TRBJ2-7	CASSPLTGQSYEQYF
TRBV4-3	TRBJ1-2	CASSQKKDVYGYTF
TRBV28	TRBJ2-7	CASSPLPGQGYEQYF
TRBV6-1	TRBJ2-7	CASSVGEAGNEQYF
TRBV19	TRBJ2-1	CASKTSGLQGGNEQFF
TRBV6-5	TRBJ2-7	CASNTRAVSYEQYF
TRBV2	TRBJ2-1	CASSVGHGISNEQFF
TRBV30	TRBJ1-2	CAWSPDRGSGYTF
TRBV12-5	TRBJ2-3	CASGFGLVGGTDTQYF